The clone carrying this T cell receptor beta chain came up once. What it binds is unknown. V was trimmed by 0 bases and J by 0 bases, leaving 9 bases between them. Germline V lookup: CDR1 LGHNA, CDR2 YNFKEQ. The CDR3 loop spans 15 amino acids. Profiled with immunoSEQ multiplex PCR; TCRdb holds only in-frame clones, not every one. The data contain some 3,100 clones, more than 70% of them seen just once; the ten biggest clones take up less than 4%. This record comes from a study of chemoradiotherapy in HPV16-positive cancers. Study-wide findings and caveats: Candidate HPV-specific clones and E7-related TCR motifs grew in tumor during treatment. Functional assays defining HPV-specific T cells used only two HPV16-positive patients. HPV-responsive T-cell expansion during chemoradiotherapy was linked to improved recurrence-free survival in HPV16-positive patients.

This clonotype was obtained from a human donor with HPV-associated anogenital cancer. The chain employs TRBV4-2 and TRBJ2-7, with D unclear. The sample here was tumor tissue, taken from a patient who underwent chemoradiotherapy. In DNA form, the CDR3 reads TGTGCCAGCAGCCAAGATAGTCCTAGCTCCTACGAGCAGTACTTC. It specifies CASSQDSPSSYEQYF.